This TCR beta chain stems from a study of blood T cell repertoires in COVID-19. The protocol was immunoSEQ multiplex PCR, while the TCRdb copy is restricted to in-frame clones and leaves out a portion. The sample yields roughly 300,000 clones, more than 70% seen once. This CDR3 is built from 17 residues. The ends lost 4 bases at V and 2 bases at J; junction bases unmatched: 11. Germline V gives CDR1 SGHAT, CDR2 FQNNGV. The sequencing input was peripheral blood. J is TRBJ1-2 and V is TRBV11-2; the match to TRBD1 covers 9 bases. The source of this sequence is a man aged 18 to 30 who had recovered from COVID-19. CDR3 sequence: CASSSSHGTGWNYGYTF. The CDR3 DNA reads TGTGCCAGCAGCTCGTCCCACGGGACAGGGTGGAACTATGGCTACACCTTC.